Sequencing of this T cell receptor (beta chain) was carried out in a study of blood T cell repertoires in COVID-19 (dated by TCRdb to the early 2020s). A note on the overall study: Samples from collaborators originated in the United States, Italy and Spain and spanned both the acute and convalescent phases of COVID-19. Nearly every sample came with metadata listing a de-identified subject ID, COVID-19 status, age in years and sex. The repertoires were released in a freely available public database meant as a resource for research on the immune response to SARS-CoV-2. Samples came from the ongoing ImmuneRACE study (first 160 participants) plus 1,254 subjects from 6 global collaborators. HLA class I and class II types, where available, came from metadata supplied by the sample provider rather than from assay-based typing. The prospective study material was composed of cDNA or gDNA derived from T cells, B-cell-depleted T cells, or PBMCs. Subjects who had been exposed to COVID-19, were actively infected with it, or had recovered from it provided the deeply sampled blood TCRbeta repertoires that made up the dataset. Overall results and qualifications from the work: The quantity of clinical and demographic metadata differed by source and by participant and was supplied without curation.

Participants in the prospective study were aged about 18 to 90 years, lived in under 30 United States geographic areas, and enrolled through a virtual design. In the prospective study, cohorts were assigned on the basis of participant-reported clinical history obtained from a screening survey and a study questionnaire. Recovered participants in ImmuneRACE Cohort 3 were defined as having two consecutive negative NP/OP PCR tests, clearance from a healthcare professional, or resolution of symptoms. Each participant in the prospective study had whole blood, serum and a nasopharyngeal or oropharyngeal swab collected by mobile phlebotomists. Additional blood draws and questionnaires over an approximately two-month period could optionally be provided by prospective study participants. Before DNA extraction, prospective study blood samples were shipped either frozen or at room temperature. The immunoSEQ Assay, a bias-controlled multiplex PCR, was used to amplify TCRbeta CDR3 regions from genomic DNA. For the original study's pipeline: The number of nucleated cells in each sample was estimated from the amplification of reference gene primers within the assay. Sequence reads were collapsed and filtered to measure the absolute abundance of every unique TCRbeta CDR3 rearrangement. For each sample, productive Simpson clonality was calculated as the square root of Simpson's diversity index across productive rearrangements. Here the immuneACCESS table is served through TCRdb, limited to in-frame sequences with V and J called. Missing clones are a known gap in these copies; in checked studies unresolved V genes cover under half, and the rest lacks a known reason. V and J calls and clone size come straight from that table; D and trimming were deduced from the DNA. Here the sample has under 250,000 clones; under 85% occur a single time. The ten top clones hold approximately 1.8% of the sample.

This clone came up a few times. What antigen it recognizes has not been identified. Base qualities are not provided; no much larger clone lies one nucleotide away. The clonotype comes from a man in his 60s who had recovered from COVID-19. Sequenced input: PBMCs or T cells enriched from blood (not recorded which).

The bases are TGTGCCACCAGTGATTTGGTTCCAGAAAGCTCTGGAAACACCATATATTTT. Its amino acids are CATSDLVPESSGNTIYF. The chain links TRBV24-1 with TRBJ1-3; no confident D gene assignment can be made. V lost 0 bases and J lost 0 bases; the stretch between them is 11 bases long. The CDR3 goes from the cysteine to the phenylalanine over 17 residues. Only CDR3 DNA remains: 51 bases, in frame from the first base. Taken from the germline V gene, the CDR1 and CDR2 loops are KGHDR and SFDVKD.